Below, 20 T cell receptor beta chains from the same sample are listed, as sequenced in a study of OX40 agonist ivuxolimab in advanced cancers. Measured with immunoSEQ multiplex PCR; TCRdb has only the in-frame clones, and not every one. The sample lists 35,000 or so clones; about 78% were seen once. This sample comprised CD4+ or CD8+ T cells sorted from blood, obtained in a trial of the OX40 agonist ivuxolimab. The receptors were gathered from an adult with an advanced solid tumor such as melanoma, head and neck, liver or kidney cancer.

The rearrangement links TRBV6-1 to TRBJ2-1; perhaps TRBD1 as D (6 bases). V lost 8 bases and J 2 bases, leaving 13 bases between the germline ends. This CDR3 has 14 residues. The germline CDR1 and CDR2 sequences are MNHNS and SASEGT. The CDR3 nucleotides read TGTGCCAGCTCCTGGGGGCTGGCCTACAATGAGCAGTTCTTC. Its translation: CASSWGLAYNEQFF.

This clone was detected only a few times. The chain uses TRBV12-5 and TRBJ2-3; D might be TRBD2 (5 bases). Trimming stripped 3 bases from V and 5 bases from J, with 6 bases between. The CDR3 consists of 12 residues. The germline CDR1 and CDR2 sequences are LGHNT and FRNRAP. Here the CDR3 reads CASGFGGDTQYF. CDR3 DNA sequence: TGTGCTAGTGGTTTCGGAGGAGATACGCAGTATTTT.

This rearrangement joins TRBV19 to TRBJ2-2; 8 positions match TRBD1. The germline V gene encodes CDR1 LNHDA and CDR2 SQIVND (reference sequence). V dropped 1 base and J dropped 0; count of bases not matched to a gene: 4. The CDR3 has 17 amino acids. The CDR3 is CASSIADRDANTGELFF. Written as DNA, the CDR3 is TGTGCCAGTAGTATAGCGGACAGGGACGCGAACACCGGGGAGCTGTTTTTT. The full variable domain, completed using reference TRBV19 and TRBJ2-2, is DGGITQSPKYLFRKEGQNVTLSCEQNLNHDAMYWYRQDPGQGLRLIYYSQIVNDFQKGDIAEGYSVSREKKESFPLTVTSAQKNPTAFYLCASSIADRDANTGELFFGEGSRLTVL.

A few counts support this clone. The chain combines TRBV28 with TRBJ1-1; 8 nucleotides match TRBD1. This CDR3 is built from 13 residues. The V and J ends lost 4 bases and 5 bases, in that order; junction bases with no gene match: 3. CDR1 is MDHEN, CDR2 SYDVKM, per germline. CDR3 protein: CASSYRGRTEAFF. The CDR3 nucleotides read TGTGCCAGCAGTTACAGGGGGAGGACTGAAGCTTTCTTT.

The chain recombines TRBV9 with TRBJ2-1; no definite D call. Trimming left V 0 bases short and J 12 bases short, with 16 bases between. Looked up from germline, CDR1 is SGDLS and CDR2 is YYNGEE. CDR3 length: 14 residues. The CDR3 coding sequence is TGTGCCAGCAGCGTAGGAGTTGACTTCACGTTGCAGTTCTTC. It specifies CASSVGVDFTLQFF. The full variable domain, its missing parts supplied by reference TRBV9 and TRBJ2-1, is DSGVTQTPKHLITATGQRVTLRCSPRSGDLSVYWYQQSLDQGLQFLIQYYNGEERAKGNILERFSAQQFPDLHSELNLSSLELGDSALYFCASSVGVDFTLQFFGPGTRLTVL.

This chain uses TRBV27 with TRBJ1-4; D ambiguous. The germline CDR1 and CDR2 sequences are MNHEY and SMNVEV (reference sequence). The CDR3 contains 15 residues. With 3 bases removed from V and 8 bases from J, the gap between germline ends came to 16 bases. For the CDR3, the DNA is TGTGCCAGCAGTTTCTCCTTCGATAGGTACGAAAAACTGTTTTTT. Translation: CASSFSFDRYEKLFF.

The chain employs TRBV7-2 and TRBJ2-5, with 14 bases that match TRBD2. V was pared by 3 bases and J by 5 bases, with 11 bases of the junction left unmatched. The germline gives CDR1 SGHTA, CDR2 FQGNSA. CDR3 size: 18 residues. CDR3 coding DNA: TGTGCCAGCAGCTTCCCATTGGGACTAGCGGGAGCTGGTGAGACCCAGTACTTC. Translation: CASSFPLGLAGAGETQYF.

V usage is TRBV6-5 and J usage is TRBJ1-2, with no clear D. This CDR3 is built from 16 residues. Per the germline V gene, CDR1 is MNHEY and CDR2 is SVGAGI. V lost 0 bases and J lost 5, with 16 bases in between. The CDR3 nucleotides are TGTGCCAGCAGTTACTCGGCCGTAACACCCGCATATGGCTACACCTTC. Protein sequence: CASSYSAVTPAYGYTF.

The V gene is TRBV28, the J gene TRBJ2-3, with 7 bases that match TRBD2. The CDR3 extends over 21 amino acids. J was trimmed by 4 bases and V by 4 bases; bases with no gene match: 26. Germline V lookup: CDR1 MDHEN, CDR2 SYDVKM. The CDR3 loop reads CASSSITYSSFAGEGPDTQYF. The CDR3 bases are TGTGCCAGCAGTTCCATAACCTACAGTAGCTTCGCGGGAGAGGGCCCAGATACGCAGTATTTT.

This clone occurred once. This chain joins TRBV5-8 and TRBJ2-1, with D unclear. V lost 4 bases and J 4 bases, leaving 15 bases between the germline ends. The CDR3 is 15 amino acids. The germline CDR1 and CDR2 sequences are SGHTS and YDEGEE. The CDR3, as DNA: TGTGCCAGCAGCCCTTCAGAGTCCTCTTACAATGAGCAGTTCTTC. Its protein product is CASSPSESSYNEQFF.

The chain combines TRBV7-9 with TRBJ2-1, with a weak D call TRBD1 (5 bases). V was cut by 5 bases and J by 4 bases, with 15 bases left in between. Germline CDR1 SEHNR, CDR2 FQNEAQ (reference sequence). There are 15 residues in the CDR3. CDR3 sequence: CASSGDLGVYNEQFF. The DNA of the CDR3 is TGTGCCAGCAGCGGAGACCTAGGGGTGTACAATGAGCAGTTCTTC.

V usage is TRBV5-1 and J usage is TRBJ2-7, with D maybe TRBD2 (5 bases). The germline V and J ends were trimmed by 0 bases and 2 bases, with 9 bases remaining between them. Germline V lookup: CDR1 SGHRS, CDR2 YFSETQ. This CDR3 has 14 amino acids. The chain's CDR3 is CASSLGEITYEQYF. The CDR3 DNA sequence: TGCGCCAGCAGCTTGGGGGAGATTACCTACGAGCAGTACTTC.

The chain combines TRBV9 with TRBJ2-5, with D hard to call. Germline V gene data show CDR1 as SGDLS and CDR2 as YYNGEE. This CDR3 region has 15 residues. Trimming pared 3 bases from V and 1 base from J, leaving 13 bases between. CDR3 nucleotides: TGTGCCAGCAGCGCCCTAACGGGCAGCCAAGAGACCCAGTACTTC. Its protein product is CASSALTGSQETQYF.

The chain couples TRBV27 to TRBJ2-3; the D gene is possibly TRBD1 (6 bases). From germline, CDR1 is MNHEY and CDR2 SMNVEV (reference sequence). This CDR3 is built from 14 residues. V was shortened by 6 bases and J by 5 bases, with 15 bases between the two germline ends. CDR3 in DNA: TGTGCCAGCAGGCCATCAGGGGAGTTAGATACGCAGTATTTT. This sequence encodes CASRPSGELDTQYF.

This chain connects TRBV6-1 to TRBJ2-2; TRBD2 matches 9 bases. V shed 2 bases and J 3 bases; nucleotides not matched to a gene: 4. Germline V gene sequence: CDR1 MNHNS, CDR2 SASEGT. CDR3 length: 16 amino acids. DNA for the CDR3: TGTGCCAGCAGTGAACGAGCGGGGGGATACACCGGGGAGCTGTTTTTT. Translated, it gives CASSERAGGYTGELFF.

This chain joins TRBV6-1 and TRBJ1-2; D perhaps matches TRBD1 (5 bases). V was trimmed by 7 bases and J by 7 bases, leaving 13 bases between them. CDR3 length: 12 residues. From germline, CDR1 is MNHNS and CDR2 SASEGT. CDR3 in DNA: TGTGCCAGCAATAGGGGCTTGGCTGGCTACACCTTC. Translating gives CASNRGLAGYTF.

The J gene is TRBJ2-7, the V gene TRBV7-9; D possibly corresponds to TRBD2 (6 bases). Per the germline V gene, CDR1 is SEHNR and CDR2 is FQNEAQ (reference sequence). The CDR3 extends over 16 amino acids. V lost 0 bases and J lost 0, with 12 bases in between. This CDR3 reads CASSLAEGGSSYEQYF. CDR3 in DNA: TGTGCCAGCAGCTTAGCGGAGGGAGGCTCCTCCTACGAGCAGTACTTC. Combining the CDR3 with reference TRBV7-9 and TRBJ2-7 gives the whole variable domain DTGVSQNPRHKITKRGQNVTFRCDPISEHNRLYWYRQTLGQGPEFLTYFQNEAQLEKSRLLSDRFSAERPKGSFSTLEIQRTEQGDSAMYLCASSLAEGGSSYEQYFGPGTRLTVT.

The chain links TRBV19 to TRBJ2-7; no clear D gene. Trimming shortened V by 4 bases and J by 3 bases, and 7 bases separated the two germline ends. CDR1 is LNHDA and CDR2 is SQIVND in the germline V gene (reference sequence). This CDR3 has 12 amino acids. The CDR3 bases are TGTGCCAGTAGTACTGGTAGCTACGAGCAGTACTTC. Translation: CASSTGSYEQYF.

This clone came up once. This chain uses TRBV28 with TRBJ2-7, with D possibly TRBD2 on 5 matching bases. This CDR3 has 13 amino acids. CDR1 MDHEN and CDR2 SYDVKM come from the germline V gene. The V gene lost 3 bases and the J gene lost 3 bases, with 9 bases spanning the gap. Here the CDR3 reads CASSFGGVYEQYF. The DNA for the CDR3 is TGTGCCAGCAGTTTTGGAGGTGTCTACGAGCAGTACTTC.

This rearrangement joins TRBV28 to TRBJ2-7, with TRBD1 matching 9 bases. CDR1 is MDHEN and CDR2 is SYDVKM in the germline V gene. CDR3 size: 15 residues. V lost 4 bases to trimming and J lost 1 base; unmatched junction nucleotides: 5. The CDR3 loop is CASSSDRGGSYEQYF. Here the CDR3 DNA reads TGTGCCAGCAGTTCGGACAGGGGAGGATCCTACGAGCAGTACTTC.